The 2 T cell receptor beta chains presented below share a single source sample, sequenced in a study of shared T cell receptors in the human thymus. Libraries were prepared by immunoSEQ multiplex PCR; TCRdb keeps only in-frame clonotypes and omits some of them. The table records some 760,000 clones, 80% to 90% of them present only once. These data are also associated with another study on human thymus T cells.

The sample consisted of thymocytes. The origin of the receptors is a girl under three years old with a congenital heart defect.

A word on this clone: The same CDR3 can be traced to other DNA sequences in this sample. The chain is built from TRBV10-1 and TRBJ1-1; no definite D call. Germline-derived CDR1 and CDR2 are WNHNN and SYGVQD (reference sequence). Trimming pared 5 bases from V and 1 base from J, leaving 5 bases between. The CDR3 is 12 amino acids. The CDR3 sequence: CASSRGNTEAFF. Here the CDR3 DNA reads TGCGCCAGCAGTCGGGGGAACACTGAAGCTTTCTTT.

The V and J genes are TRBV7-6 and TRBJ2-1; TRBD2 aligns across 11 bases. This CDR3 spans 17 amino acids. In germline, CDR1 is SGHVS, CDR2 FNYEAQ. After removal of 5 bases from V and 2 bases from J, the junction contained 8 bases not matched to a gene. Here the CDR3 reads CASSPGLAEPTYNEQFF. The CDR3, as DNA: TGTGCCAGCAGCCCGGGACTAGCGGAACCTACCTACAATGAGCAGTTCTTC.